One sample yielded the 19 T cell receptor beta chains listed below, sequenced in a study of response to subunit inactivated influenza vaccine. TCRdb used MiXCR to reprocess the RT-PCR reads, holding one entry per CDR3 protein. The sample records about 520,000 distinct CDR3 sequences, over 9.5% being singletons. Material: PBMCs from blood, obtained 40 to 50 days after vaccination. These receptors were obtained from a man aged 45 to 65 who received an inactivated influenza vaccine.

The chain couples TRBV10-3 to TRBJ2-5; D gene ambiguous. V was pared by 2 bases and J by 5 bases, with 15 bases between. This CDR3 has 15 residues. CDR1 is ENHRY, CDR2 SYGVKD, per germline. The CDR3 loop reads CAISEVGKVAETQYF. CDR3 nucleotide sequence: TGTGCCATCAGTGAGGTGGGGAAGGTTGCGGAGACCCAGTACTTC.

This chain uses TRBV18 with TRBJ2-5; TRBD1 is a possible D gene (6 bases). The CDR3 extends over 17 amino acids. CDR1 and CDR2 (germline): KGHSH, LQKENI. V was clipped by 6 bases and J by 2 bases, with 22 bases between them. CDR3 sequence: CASSILPGTRAQETQYF. The CDR3 DNA sequence: TGTGCCAGCTCGATTCTCCCAGGGACAAGGGCTCAAGAGACCCAGTACTTC.

This clonotype was detected ten times or more. The chain combines TRBV6-5 with TRBJ2-7; TRBD1 might be the D (5 bases). The CDR3 is 14 amino acids. Trimming shortened V by 4 bases and J by 3 bases, and 13 bases separated the two germline ends. CDR1 is MNHEY, CDR2 SVGAGI, per germline. CDR3 DNA: TGTGCCAGCAGTTCACAGGCCATAAACTACGAGCAGTACTTC. It encodes CASSSQAINYEQYF.

The genes are TRBV20-1 and TRBJ2-7; D not certain. Trimming took off 2 bases at V and 3 bases at J, with 11 bases between the two ends. This CDR3 region has 13 residues. In germline, CDR1 is DFQATT, CDR2 SNEGSKA (reference sequence). The CDR3, as DNA: TGCAGTGCTAGACCCACGGACCTCTACGAGCAGTACTTC. The encoded protein is CSARPTDLYEQYF.

This chain connects TRBV6-2 or TRBV6-3 to TRBJ2-7, with 8 bases lining up with TRBD2. J lost 3 bases, V lost 6 bases, and 4 bases had no gene match. CDR3 length: 13 amino acids. From germline, CDR1 is MNHEY and CDR2 SVGEGT. CDR3 amino acids: CASRPTSGYEQYF. The CDR3 coding sequence is TGTGCCAGCAGGCCAACTAGCGGCTACGAGCAGTACTTC.

The V call is TRBV20-1, the J call TRBJ2-1; 7 bases are a match to TRBD1. Germline V gene data show CDR1 as DFQATT and CDR2 as SNEGSKA (reference sequence). Trimming took 6 bases from V and 4 from J; bases not matched to a gene: 3. The CDR3 contains 12 residues. DNA of the CDR3: TGCAGTGCCACGACAGGGTACAATGAGCAGTTCTTC. Amino acids: CSATTGYNEQFF.

This clonotype was seen ten or more times. The chain employs TRBV20-1 and TRBJ2-7, with TRBD1 matching over 7 bases. Per the germline V gene, CDR1 is DFQATT and CDR2 is SNEGSKA (reference sequence). V lost 2 bases, J lost 4 bases, and 2 bases stayed unmatched. The CDR3 consists of 12 residues. CDR3 bases: TGCAGTGCTAGAATCAGGGGGTACGAGCAGTACTTC. Translation gives CSARIRGYEQYF.

This clonotype was recorded many times. The gene calls are TRBV29-1 and TRBJ1-1; unclear D gene. The CDR3 length is 12 residues. From germline, CDR1 is SQVTM and CDR2 ANQGSEA. The ends were cut back, 2 bases at V and 3 bases at J, with 7 bases in the middle. CDR3 DNA sequence: TGCAGCGTTGAACTTGGGTACACTGAAGCTTTCTTT. Translated: CSVELGYTEAFF.

Ten or more counts support this clonotype. The chain joins TRBV15 to TRBJ2-1, with D hard to call. The V gene lost 4 bases and the J gene lost 8 bases, with 15 bases spanning the gap. The CDR3 sequence is 14 residues long. The germline gives CDR1 LNHNV, CDR2 YYDKDF (reference sequence). CDR3 DNA sequence: TGTGCCACCAGCATCGAACCCCGTAGGCATGAGCAGTTCTTC. Translating gives CATSIEPRRHEQFF.

This clonotype has only a few counts. The rearrangement joins TRBV6-2 or TRBV6-3 to TRBJ2-1, with 13 bases aligning to TRBD2. This CDR3 region has 15 residues. The germline gives CDR1 MNHEY, CDR2 SVGEGT. The ends lost 4 bases at V and 6 bases at J; junction bases unmatched: 3. For the CDR3, the DNA is TGTGCCAGCAGTTGGACTAGCGGGAGCGGCAATGAGCAGTTCTTC. It yields the protein CASSWTSGSGNEQFF.

This rearrangement joins TRBV9 to TRBJ2-5, with a possible D match to TRBD1 (6 bases). V shed 2 bases and J shed 2 bases, with 10 bases lying between them. Germline values: CDR1 SGDLS, CDR2 YYNGEE. The CDR3 consists of 14 residues. This CDR3 is CASSVAGTQETQYF. The CDR3 coding sequence is TGTGCCAGCAGCGTGGCAGGGACACAAGAGACCCAGTACTTC.

This clonotype was counted a few times. This chain links TRBV5-5 with TRBJ1-1; possibly TRBD1 for D (6 bases). The CDR3 has 14 residues. V lost 3 bases, J lost 1 base, and 10 bases lay in between. The germline V gene has CDR1 SGHKS and CDR2 YYEKEE (reference sequence). Written as DNA, the CDR3 is TGTGCCAGCAGCTGGTGGACAGAGAACACTGAAGCTTTCTTT. Encoded protein: CASSWWTENTEAFF.

This clonotype showed up many times. The rearrangement uses TRBV2 and TRBJ2-1; D may be TRBD1 (6 bases). V was shortened by 7 bases and J by 12 bases, with 16 bases between the two germline ends. The CDR3 consists of 12 residues. CDR1 SNHLY and CDR2 FYNNEI come from the germline V gene. The CDR3 region has the DNA TGTGCCAGCACCACTGACAGGCAGGCGCAGTTCTTC. Protein product: CASTTDRQAQFF.

Only a few counts were recorded for this clonotype. The V call is TRBV24-1, the J call TRBJ2-1; 9 nucleotides line up with TRBD2. Germline loops: CDR1 KGHDR, CDR2 SFDVKD. V dropped 5 bases and J dropped 8; count of bases not matched to a gene: 9. The CDR3 loop spans 15 amino acids. CDR3 in DNA: TGTGCCACCAGTGTCCGTCTAGCGGGAACCGATGAGCAGTTCTTC. Encoded protein: CATSVRLAGTDEQFF.

This rearrangement joins TRBV10-3 to TRBJ1-5, with D possibly matching TRBD1 (5 bases). This CDR3 is built from 13 residues. Looked up from germline, CDR1 is ENHRY and CDR2 is SYGVKD. Trimming took 6 bases from V and 2 from J, leaving 8 bases between them. The CDR3 nucleotides are TGTGCCATCAGCCTGACAGGCAATCAGCCCCAGCATTTT. Translating gives CAISLTGNQPQHF.

V gene TRBV6-1 combines with J gene TRBJ2-1, with 9 bases that match TRBD2. The length of the CDR3 is 15 residues. The J segment lost 7 bases and the V segment lost 5 bases, leaving 9 bases of the junction unmatched. CDR1 is MNHNS and CDR2 is SASEGT in the germline V gene. The CDR3 DNA sequence: TGTGCCAGCAGTCGTCTAGCGGGAACGGGGAATGAGCAGTTCTTC. Its translation is CASSRLAGTGNEQFF.

The V gene is TRBV7-2, the J gene TRBJ1-1, with D unresolved. Germline V gives CDR1 SGHTA, CDR2 FQGNSA. This CDR3 region has 13 residues. Deletions cut 5 bases from V and 3 bases from J, with 10 bases between. As DNA, the CDR3 is TGTGCCAGCAGCCGCCGGCCAGACACTGAAGCTTTCTTT. Protein sequence: CASSRRPDTEAFF.

The gene calls are TRBV20-1 and TRBJ2-7; 10 bases align to TRBD1. CDR1 and CDR2 (germline): DFQATT, SNEGSKA (reference sequence). CDR3 length: 14 amino acids. Trimming cost V 3 bases and J 3 bases; bases outside gene matches: 5. CDR3: CSASRDRGRYEQYF. The DNA for the CDR3 is TGCAGTGCTAGTAGGGACAGGGGACGCTACGAGCAGTACTTC.

Many counts were recorded for this clonotype. The V gene is TRBV12-3 or TRBV12-4, the J gene TRBJ1-1; D uncertain. The V end was cut by 2 bases, the J end by 0 bases, with 4 bases between. This CDR3 spans 13 amino acids. CDR3: CASSLSLNTEAFF. The CDR3 coding sequence is TGTGCCAGCAGTTTATCCCTGAACACTGAAGCTTTCTTT.